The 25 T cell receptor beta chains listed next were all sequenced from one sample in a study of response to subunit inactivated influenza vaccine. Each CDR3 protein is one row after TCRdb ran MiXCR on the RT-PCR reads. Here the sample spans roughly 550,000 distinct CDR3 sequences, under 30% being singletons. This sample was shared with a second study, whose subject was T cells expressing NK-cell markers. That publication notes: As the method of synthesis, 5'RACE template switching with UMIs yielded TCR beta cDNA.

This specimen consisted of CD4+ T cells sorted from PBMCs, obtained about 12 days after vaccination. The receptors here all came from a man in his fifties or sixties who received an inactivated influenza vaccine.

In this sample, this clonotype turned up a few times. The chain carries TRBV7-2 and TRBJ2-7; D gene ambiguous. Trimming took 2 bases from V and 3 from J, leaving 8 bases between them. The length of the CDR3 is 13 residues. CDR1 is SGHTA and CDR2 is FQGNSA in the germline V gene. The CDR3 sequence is CASSLYRVYEQYF. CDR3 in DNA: TGTGCCAGCAGCTTATATCGTGTCTACGAGCAGTACTTC.

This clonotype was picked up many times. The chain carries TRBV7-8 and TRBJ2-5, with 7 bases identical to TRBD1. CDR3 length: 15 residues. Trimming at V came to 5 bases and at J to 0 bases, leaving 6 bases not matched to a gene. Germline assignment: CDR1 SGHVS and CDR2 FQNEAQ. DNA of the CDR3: TGTGCCAGCAGCATGCAACAGGGGTACCAAGAGACCCAGTACTTC. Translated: CASSMQQGYQETQYF.

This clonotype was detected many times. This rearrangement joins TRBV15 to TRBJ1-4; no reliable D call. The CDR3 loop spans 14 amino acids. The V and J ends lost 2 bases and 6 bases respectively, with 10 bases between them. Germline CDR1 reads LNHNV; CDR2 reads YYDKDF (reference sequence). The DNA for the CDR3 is TGTGCCACCAGCAGATTAATGGGTGATGAAAAACTGTTTTTT. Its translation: CATSRLMGDEKLFF.

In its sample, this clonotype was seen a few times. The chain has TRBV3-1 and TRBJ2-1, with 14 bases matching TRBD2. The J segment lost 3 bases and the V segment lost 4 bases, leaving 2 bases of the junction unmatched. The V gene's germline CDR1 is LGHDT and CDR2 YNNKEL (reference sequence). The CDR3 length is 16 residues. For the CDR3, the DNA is TGTGCCAGCAGCCTGGGACTAGCGGGAGACTACAATGAGCAGTTCTTC. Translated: CASSLGLAGDYNEQFF.

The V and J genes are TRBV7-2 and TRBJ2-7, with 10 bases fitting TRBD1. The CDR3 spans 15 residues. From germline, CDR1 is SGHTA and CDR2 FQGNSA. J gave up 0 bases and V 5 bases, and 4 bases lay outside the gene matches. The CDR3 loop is CASSRDRGSSYEQYF. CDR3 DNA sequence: TGTGCCAGCAGCAGGGACAGGGGAAGCTCCTACGAGCAGTACTTC. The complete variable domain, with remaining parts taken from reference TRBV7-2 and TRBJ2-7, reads GAGVSQSPSNKVTEKGKDVELRCDPISGHTALYWYRQSLGQGLEFLIYFQGNSAPDKSGLPSDRFSAERTGGSVSTLTIQRTQQEDSAVYLCASSRDRGSSYEQYFGPGTRLTVT.

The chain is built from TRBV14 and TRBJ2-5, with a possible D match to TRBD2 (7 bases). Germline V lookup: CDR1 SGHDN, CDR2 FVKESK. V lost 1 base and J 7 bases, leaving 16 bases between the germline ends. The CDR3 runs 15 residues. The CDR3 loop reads CASSQVRGASGTQYF. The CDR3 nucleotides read TGTGCCAGCAGCCAAGTCCGGGGGGCCAGTGGGACCCAGTACTTC.

The CDR3 nucleotides are TGCGCCAGCAGCCCTCAGGACAGGGAGACCCAGTACTTC. It is translated as CASSPQDRETQYF. The chain couples TRBV4-1 to TRBJ2-5, with 7 nucleotides matching TRBD1. Per germline, CDR1 MGHRA and CDR2 YSYEKL. Unmatched junction bases numbered 4, after V lost 4 bases and J lost 5 bases. This CDR3 spans 13 amino acids.

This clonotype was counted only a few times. The CDR3 is CSRDDWGNEQFF. CDR3 bases: TGCTCCCGGGACGACTGGGGCAATGAGCAGTTCTTC. The genes are TRBV20-1 and TRBJ2-1; the D call may be TRBD1 or TRBD2 (5 bases each). Per the germline V gene, CDR1 is DFQATT and CDR2 is SNEGSKA (reference sequence). The CDR3 totals 12 residues.

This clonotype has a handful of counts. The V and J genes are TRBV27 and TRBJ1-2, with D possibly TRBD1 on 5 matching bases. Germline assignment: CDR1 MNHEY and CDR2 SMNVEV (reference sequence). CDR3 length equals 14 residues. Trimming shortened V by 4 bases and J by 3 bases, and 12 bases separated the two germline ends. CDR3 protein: CASSSQGAYYGYTF. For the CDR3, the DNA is TGTGCCAGCAGTTCCCAAGGGGCATACTATGGCTACACCTTC.

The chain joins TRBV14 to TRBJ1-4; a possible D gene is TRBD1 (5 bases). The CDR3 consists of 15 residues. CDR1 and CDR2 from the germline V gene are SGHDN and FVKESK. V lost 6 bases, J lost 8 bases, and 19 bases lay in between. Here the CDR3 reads CASSSSGARGEKLFF. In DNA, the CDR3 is TGTGCCAGCAGTTCCTCCGGGGCCCGAGGGGAAAAACTGTTTTTT.

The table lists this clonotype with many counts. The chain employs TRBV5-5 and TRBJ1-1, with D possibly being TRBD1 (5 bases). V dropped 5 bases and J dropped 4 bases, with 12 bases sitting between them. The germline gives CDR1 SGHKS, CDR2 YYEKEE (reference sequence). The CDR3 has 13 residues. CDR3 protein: CASSLPGGTEAFF. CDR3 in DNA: TGTGCCAGCAGTTTACCGGGGGGCACTGAAGCTTTCTTT.

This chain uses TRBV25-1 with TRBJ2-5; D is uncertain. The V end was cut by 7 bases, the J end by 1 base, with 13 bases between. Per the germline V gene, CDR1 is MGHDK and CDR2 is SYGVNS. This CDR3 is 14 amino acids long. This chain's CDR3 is CASTPLSSQETQYF. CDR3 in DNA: TGTGCCAGCACCCCCCTCAGCTCCCAAGAGACCCAGTACTTC.

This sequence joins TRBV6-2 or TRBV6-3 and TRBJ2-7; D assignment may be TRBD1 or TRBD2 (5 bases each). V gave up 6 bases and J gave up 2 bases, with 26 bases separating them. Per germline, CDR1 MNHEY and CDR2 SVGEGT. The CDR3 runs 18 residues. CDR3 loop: CASSLQQVGATNPYEQYF. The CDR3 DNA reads TGTGCCAGCAGCCTTCAACAGGTGGGAGCGACCAATCCCTACGAGCAGTACTTC.

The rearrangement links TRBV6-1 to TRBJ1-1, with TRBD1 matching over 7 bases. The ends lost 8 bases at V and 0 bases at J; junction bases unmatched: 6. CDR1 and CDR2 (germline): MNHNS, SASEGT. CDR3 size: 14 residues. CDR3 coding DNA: TGTGCCAGCCAGGGACAGCTAATGAACACTGAAGCTTTCTTT. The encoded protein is CASQGQLMNTEAFF.

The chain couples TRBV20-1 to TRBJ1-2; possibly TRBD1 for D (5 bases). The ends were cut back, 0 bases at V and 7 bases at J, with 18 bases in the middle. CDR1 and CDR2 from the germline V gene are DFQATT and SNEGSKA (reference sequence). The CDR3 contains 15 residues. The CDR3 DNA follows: TGCAGTGCTAGAGAAACCGGGACCCCGAGGAGTGGCTACACCTTC. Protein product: CSARETGTPRSGYTF.

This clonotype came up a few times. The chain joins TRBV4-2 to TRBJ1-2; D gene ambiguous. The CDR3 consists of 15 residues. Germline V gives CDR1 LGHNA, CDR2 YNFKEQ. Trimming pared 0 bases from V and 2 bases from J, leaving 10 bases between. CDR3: CASSQEAEDNYGYTF. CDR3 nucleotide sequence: TGTGCCAGCAGCCAAGAGGCGGAGGACAACTATGGCTACACCTTC.

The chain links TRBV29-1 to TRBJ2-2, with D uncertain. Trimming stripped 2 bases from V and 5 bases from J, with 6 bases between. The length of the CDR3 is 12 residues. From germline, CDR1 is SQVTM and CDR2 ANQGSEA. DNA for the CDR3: TGCAGCGTTGAATATGCGACCGGGGAGCTGTTTTTT. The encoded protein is CSVEYATGELFF.

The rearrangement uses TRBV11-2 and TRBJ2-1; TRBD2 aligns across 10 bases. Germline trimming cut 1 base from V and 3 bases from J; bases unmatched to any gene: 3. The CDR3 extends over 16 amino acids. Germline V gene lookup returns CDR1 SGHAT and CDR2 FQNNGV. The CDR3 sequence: CASSLGTSGFYNEQFF. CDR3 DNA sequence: TGTGCCAGCAGCTTAGGGACTAGCGGATTCTACAATGAGCAGTTCTTC.

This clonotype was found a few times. In nucleotides, the CDR3 is TGTGCCAGCAGTTCAAGACAGGGCGAGCAGTACTTC. Translating gives CASSSRQGEQYF. The chain is built from TRBV12-3 or TRBV12-4 and TRBJ2-7, with TRBD1 matching 7 bases. This CDR3 is built from 12 residues. The V and J ends lost 4 bases and 6 bases, in that order; junction bases with no gene match: 3.

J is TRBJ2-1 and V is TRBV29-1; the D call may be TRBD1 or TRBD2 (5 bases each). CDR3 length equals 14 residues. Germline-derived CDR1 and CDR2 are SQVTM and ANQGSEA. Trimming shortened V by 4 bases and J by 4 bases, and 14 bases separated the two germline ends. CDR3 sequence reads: CSVVRRESYNEQFF. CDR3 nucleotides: TGCAGCGTTGTCCGCAGGGAGTCTTACAATGAGCAGTTCTTC.

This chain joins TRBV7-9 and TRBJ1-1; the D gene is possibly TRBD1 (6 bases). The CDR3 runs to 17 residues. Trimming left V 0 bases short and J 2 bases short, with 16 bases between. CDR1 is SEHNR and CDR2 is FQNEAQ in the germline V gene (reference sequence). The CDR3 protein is CASSLAGGFRGNTEAFF. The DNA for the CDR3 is TGTGCCAGCAGCTTAGCGGGGGGATTCAGGGGCAACACTGAAGCTTTCTTT.

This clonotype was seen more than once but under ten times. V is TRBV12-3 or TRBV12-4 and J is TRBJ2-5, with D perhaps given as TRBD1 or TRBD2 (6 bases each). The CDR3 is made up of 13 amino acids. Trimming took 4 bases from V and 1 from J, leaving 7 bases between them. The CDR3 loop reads CASSWGAQETQYF. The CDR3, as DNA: TGTGCCAGCAGTTGGGGGGCCCAAGAGACCCAGTACTTC.

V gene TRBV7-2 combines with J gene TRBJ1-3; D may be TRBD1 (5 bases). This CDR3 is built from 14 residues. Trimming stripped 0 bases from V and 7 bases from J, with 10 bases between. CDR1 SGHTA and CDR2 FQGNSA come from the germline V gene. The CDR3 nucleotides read TGTGCCAGCAGCTTAGCGCAGGGTCGTAACACCATATATTTT. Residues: CASSLAQGRNTIYF.

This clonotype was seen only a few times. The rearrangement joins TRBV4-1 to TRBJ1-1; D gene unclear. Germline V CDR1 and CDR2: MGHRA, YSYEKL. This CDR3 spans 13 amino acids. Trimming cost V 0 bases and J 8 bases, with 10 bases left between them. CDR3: CASSQDPGGEAFF. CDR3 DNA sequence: TGCGCCAGCAGCCAAGATCCGGGAGGCGAAGCTTTCTTT.

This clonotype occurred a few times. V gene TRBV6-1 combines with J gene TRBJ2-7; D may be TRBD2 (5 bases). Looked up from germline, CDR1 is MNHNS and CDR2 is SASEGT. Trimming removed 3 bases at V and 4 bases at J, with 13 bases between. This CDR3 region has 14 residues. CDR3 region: CASSDEGRWYEQYF. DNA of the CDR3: TGTGCCAGCAGTGACGAGGGCAGGTGGTACGAGCAGTACTTC.